This T cell receptor beta chain is drawn from a study of blood T cells in healthy people across ages (dated by TCRdb to between 2015 and 2017). In the study overall: In model experiments, template switching captured roughly one uniquely barcoded TCR beta cDNA molecule for every two T cells. The study analyzed two additional independent replicas of 1 million unique cDNA reads from the same blood draw for two donors, one aged 18 to 30 and one aged 80 or older. To track age-related changes in TCR beta repertoire diversity, the study relied on deep sequencing normalized with unique cDNA molecular identifiers. Donors of different ages were randomly distributed across sequencing lanes to avoid experimental bias. Four age groups were formed from the donors: young (average approximately 15 years), middle-aged (more than 35), aged (approximately 60) and long-lived (82). What the work shows at the level of the full study, not this receptor alone: Compared with the aged group, the long-lived group had more naive CD4+ T cells, fewer expanded clones and increased TCR diversity, a pattern suggesting age selection. The percentage of naive T cells measured by flow cytometry correlated strongly with observed TCR beta diversity. Total diversity estimates from one million sequenced T cells were considered lower bounds and underestimates. Because the CMV infection status of the donors was unknown, age-related changes in expanded clonotypes may potentially have been confounded. Bulk unsorted PBMC profiling prevented conclusive comparison of naive and antigen-experienced compartments. As age increased, observed TCR beta diversity per million T cells dropped in a roughly linear way, and a significant reduction was already evident by age roughly 36.

The roughly 39 donors, aged roughly 6 to 95 years, were systemically healthy Caucasian individuals from Russia. Ten milliliters of peripheral blood were drawn from each donor into EDTA-treated Vacutainer tubes. Ficoll-Paque density-gradient centrifugation was used to isolate PBMCs, with at least 6 million obtained per sample. Trizol reagent was used to extract total RNA from the PBMCs, yielding at least 5.5 micrograms per sample. Naive CD45RAhigh/CD27high T cell percentages were measured by flow cytometry on a PBMC aliquot from every donor. Points on this clonotype: What antigen it recognizes has not been identified. Base qualities were left out, and no much larger clone turns up one base away.

The method was 5' RACE. The instrument was an Illumina HiSeq 2500. A second about 7 to 12 cycle PCR used a sample-barcoded 5' primer and a J-beta primer mix. Each TCR beta cDNA molecule received a unique molecular identifier from a template-switch 5' adaptor carrying 12 random nucleotides. Each sample yielded at least 2.5 million CDR3-containing paired-end reads. The Mint cDNA synthesis kit, primed by a TRBC-specific oligonucleotide, was used to synthesize first-strand cDNA from all RNA. All cDNA was treated with uracil-DNA glycosylase and then went through a first 18-cycle PCR with the universal primers M1SS and BC2_uni_R. Turning to the authors' computational methods: For normalization, 1 million high-quality reads, each with a distinct molecular identifier, were randomly selected from each sample. Reads with shared molecular identifiers were discarded instead of being binned into consensus sequences. MiTCR, run with a Q25 quality threshold and the strictest error-elimination algorithm, handled CDR3 identification, clonotype clustering and error correction. A nonparametric unseen species model using Euler transformation provided a lower-bound estimate of total TCR beta diversity. TCRdb handled the public reads itself, with Q25 trimming in fastp and clone calling in MiXCR, and kept productive beta chains. CDR3 protein duplicates are merged, each entry listing the most common genes and DNA. The V and J calls come from TCRdb's annotation, not from the publication. Counted in this sample were about 620,000 distinct CDR3 sequences; around 52% of them appeared once. Less than 15% of the sample rests with the top ten.

The sample comprised blood. The source is an elderly woman in good health.

The CDR3 protein sequence reads: CATSVDRGGIQYF. The nucleotide sequence is given as TGTGCCACCAGCGTAGATCGGGGTGGGATTCAGTACTTC. The rearrangement combines TRBV15 with TRBJ2-4; a tentative D match to TRBD2 spans 5 bases. From the germline V gene (reference sequence), CDR1 is LNHNV and CDR2 is YYDKDF. Trimming takes 5 bases from V and 10 bases from J, and the germline ends sit 15 bases apart. The CDR3 contains 13 residues, cysteine and phenylalanine counted. CDR3 DNA is the only sequence kept; it has 39 bases, read in frame from the first base.